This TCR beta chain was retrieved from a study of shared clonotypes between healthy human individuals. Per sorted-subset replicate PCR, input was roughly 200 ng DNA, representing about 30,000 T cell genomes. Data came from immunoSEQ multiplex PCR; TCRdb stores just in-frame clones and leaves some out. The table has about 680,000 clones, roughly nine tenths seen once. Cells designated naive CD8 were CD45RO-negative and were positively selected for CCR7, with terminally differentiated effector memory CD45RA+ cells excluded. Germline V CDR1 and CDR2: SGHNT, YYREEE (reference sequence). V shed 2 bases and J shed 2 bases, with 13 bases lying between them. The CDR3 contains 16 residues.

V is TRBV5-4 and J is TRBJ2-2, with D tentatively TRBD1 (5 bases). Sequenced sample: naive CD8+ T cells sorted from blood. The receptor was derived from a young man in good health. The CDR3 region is CASSLLGQGNTGELFF. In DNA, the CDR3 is TGTGCCAGCAGCTTACTGGGCCAGGGAAACACCGGGGAGCTGTTTTTT.